This T cell receptor beta chain was retrieved from a study of shared T cell receptors in the human thymus. Libraries were prepared by immunoSEQ multiplex PCR; TCRdb keeps only in-frame clonotypes and omits some of them. The sample contains roughly 660,000 clones, 70% to 90% of which appear only once. V was clipped by 11 bases and J by 4 bases; unmatched bases: 11. The CDR3 runs to 16 residues. Germline V gene data show CDR1 as MDHEN and CDR2 as SYDVKM. In its sample, this clone was seen once. This sample was shared with a second study, whose subject was human thymus T cells.

The chain joins TRBV28 to TRBJ2-2, with TRBD2 matching over 12 bases. The clonotype originates from a boy under three years old with a congenital heart defect. The source material was thymocytes. The CDR3 DNA is TGTGCCGGGAGCCTAGCGGGAGGGCCCGGCACCGGGGAGCTGTTTTTT. It encodes CAGSLAGGPGTGELFF.